These 18 T cell receptor beta chains were sequenced from one sample in a study of cytomegalovirus exposure and HLA in healthy donors. The primer mix had 60 Vbeta and 13 Jbeta primers. Sequencing was performed with immunoSEQ multiplex PCR; in TCRdb, only in-frame clones are kept and a portion is missing. The sample consists of a few hundred thousand clones, over 60% of them appearing once. Material for sequencing was PBMCs. All receptors come from a man between 18 and 35 years old in good health and CMV-seronegative.

The CDR3 region is CASSLEYGQDYEQYF. In DNA, the CDR3 is TGTGCCAGCAGCTTAGAATACGGACAGGACTACGAGCAGTACTTC. The chain uses TRBV11-2 and TRBJ2-7; the match to TRBD1 covers 7 bases. The germline V gene has CDR1 SGHAT and CDR2 FQNNGV. The ends lost 0 bases at V and 3 bases at J; junction bases unmatched: 5. This CDR3 region has 15 residues.

V and J are TRBV25-1 and TRBJ1-1; D gene ambiguous. The CDR3 sequence is 15 residues long. CDR1 and CDR2 from the germline V gene are MGHDK and SYGVNS. With 2 bases removed from V and 5 bases from J, the gap between germline ends came to 15 bases. The CDR3 DNA sequence: TGTGCCAGCAGTGAACATAGAGGGAGGAGAACTGAAGCTTTCTTT. Its protein is CASSEHRGRRTEAFF. Full variable domain (missing parts from reference TRBV25-1 and TRBJ1-1): EADIYQTPRYLVIGTGKKITLECSQTMGHDKMYWYQQDPGMELHLIHYSYGVNSTEKGDLSSESTVSRIRTEHFPLTLESARPSHTSQYLCASSEHRGRRTEAFFGQGTRLTVV.

J is TRBJ2-1 and V is TRBV28; 9 nucleotides agree with TRBD1. Germline CDR1 reads MDHEN; CDR2 reads SYDVKM. The CDR3 has 17 amino acids. Trimming removed 8 bases from V and 10 bases from J; junction bases left unmatched: 21. CDR3 in DNA: TGTGCCAGCGCCCTTCACTACCCGGGACAGGGTGGGGGGGAGCAGTTCTTC. Its translation: CASALHYPGQGGGEQFF.

The rearrangement uses TRBV19 and TRBJ1-5; possibly TRBD1 for D (6 bases). Between the trimmed V and J ends, which lost 6 bases and 4 bases, there was a span of 13 bases. This CDR3 spans 14 amino acids. Germline V lookup: CDR1 LNHDA, CDR2 SQIVND (reference sequence). The CDR3 nucleotides are TGTGCCAGTAGCGCGTCCAGGGGTAATCAGCCCCAGCATTTT. Translating it yields CASSASRGNQPQHF.

J is TRBJ2-1 and V is TRBV4-2; a weak D match, TRBD2 (6 bases). V was pared by 4 bases and J by 2 bases, with 9 bases between. Germline V gene data show CDR1 as LGHNA and CDR2 as YNFKEQ. This CDR3 has 14 residues. CDR3 in amino acids: CASSPGLTYNEQFF. The CDR3 DNA sequence: TGTGCCAGCAGCCCGGGACTTACCTACAATGAGCAGTTCTTC.

The chain recombines TRBV7-3 with TRBJ2-7, with 7 bases identical to TRBD1. Germline loops: CDR1 SGHTA, CDR2 FQGTGA. The J segment lost 6 bases and the V segment lost 5 bases, leaving 10 bases of the junction unmatched. The CDR3 runs to 14 residues. Written as DNA, the CDR3 is TGTGCCAGCAGCCCGTCAAACCGGGACAGCGAGCAGTACTTC. It codes for CASSPSNRDSEQYF.

The V call is TRBV4-2, the J call TRBJ2-7, with 14 bases lining up with TRBD2. With 3 bases clipped from V and 6 bases from J, the junction kept 7 bases outside the gene matches. The germline gives CDR1 LGHNA, CDR2 YNFKEQ. This CDR3 is built from 16 residues. CDR3 protein: CASSQGLAGDTGEQYF. Written as DNA, the CDR3 is TGTGCCAGCAGCCAGGGACTAGCGGGAGATACCGGCGAGCAGTACTTC.

The rearrangement links TRBV19 to TRBJ1-1; the match to TRBD1 covers 8 bases. Germline assignment: CDR1 LNHDA and CDR2 SQIVND (reference sequence). This CDR3 contains 14 residues. V shed 5 bases and J 5 bases; nucleotides not matched to a gene: 7. CDR3 loop: CASSSGQAATEAFF. CDR3 DNA: TGTGCCAGTAGTTCGGGACAGGCCGCGACTGAAGCTTTCTTT.

This chain connects TRBV7-2 to TRBJ2-7, with D possibly matching TRBD1 (6 bases). This CDR3 spans 15 amino acids. The germline CDR1 and CDR2 sequences are SGHTA and FQGNSA. Trimming left V 6 bases short and J 0 bases short, with 15 bases between. CDR3 DNA sequence: TGTGCCAGCAGGGGCGGACAGAGTTCCTCCTACGAGCAGTACTTC. Its translation: CASRGGQSSSYEQYF.

The chain links TRBV7-2 to TRBJ2-7; no firm D call. This CDR3 is 12 amino acids long. V lost 4 bases and J 7 bases, leaving 11 bases between the germline ends. Germline V lookup: CDR1 SGHTA, CDR2 FQGNSA. The CDR3 loop is CASSWAPMEQYF. CDR3 nucleotide sequence: TGTGCCAGCAGCTGGGCCCCCATGGAGCAGTACTTC.

The chain combines TRBV30 with TRBJ1-2; D is uncertain. Per germline, CDR1 GTSNPN and CDR2 SVGIG (reference sequence). Trimming pared 4 bases from V and 3 bases from J, leaving 9 bases between. The CDR3 spans 12 residues. CDR3 bases: TGTGCCTGGACTCCGCAGGACTATGGCTACACCTTC. This codes for CAWTPQDYGYTF.

The CDR3 here is CASSISPGRKETQYF. The CDR3 DNA sequence: TGTGCCAGTAGTATTTCCCCCGGGAGAAAAGAGACCCAGTACTTC. The chain couples TRBV19 to TRBJ2-5, with D possibly being TRBD2 (6 bases). The CDR3 has 15 amino acids. Trimming stripped 3 bases from V and 3 bases from J, with 14 bases between. From germline, CDR1 is LNHDA and CDR2 SQIVND (reference sequence).

The chain has TRBV7-2 and TRBJ2-7, with 8 bases that match TRBD2. V shed 1 base, J shed 0 bases, and the junction held 8 bases outside the gene matches. Germline assignment: CDR1 SGHTA and CDR2 FQGNSA. The CDR3 is made up of 17 amino acids. The CDR3 DNA is TGTGCCAGCAGCTTAGTTGCGGGGGGCCTCAGCTCCTACGAGCAGTACTTC. Its translation: CASSLVAGGLSSYEQYF. Combining the CDR3 with reference TRBV7-2 and TRBJ2-7 gives the whole variable domain GAGVSQSPSNKVTEKGKDVELRCDPISGHTALYWYRQSLGQGLEFLIYFQGNSAPDKSGLPSDRFSAERTGGSVSTLTIQRTQQEDSAVYLCASSLVAGGLSSYEQYFGPGTRLTVT.

This rearrangement joins TRBV30 to TRBJ1-5, with 9 positions matching TRBD1. Trimming at V came to 5 bases and at J to 5 bases, leaving 4 bases not matched to a gene. The CDR3 contains 13 residues. Germline loops: CDR1 GTSNPN, CDR2 SVGIG (reference sequence). The CDR3 protein is CAWGQGTDQPQHF. DNA for the CDR3: TGTGCCTGGGGACAGGGGACCGATCAGCCCCAGCATTTT.

The chain links TRBV4-3 to TRBJ1-2; D not certain. CDR3 size: 13 residues. Germline V gene data show CDR1 as LGHNA and CDR2 as YSLEER. Trimming shortened V by 3 bases and J by 5 bases, and 10 bases separated the two germline ends. In DNA, the CDR3 is TGCGCCAGCAGCCACAACAGTGGATATGGCTACACCTTC. Protein: CASSHNSGYGYTF.

V gene TRBV30 combines with J gene TRBJ1-5; no firm D call. Deletions cut 2 bases from V and 0 bases from J, with 8 bases between. The CDR3 contains 14 residues. CDR1 and CDR2 from the germline V gene are GTSNPN and SVGIG (reference sequence). This CDR3 reads CAWSKTDSNQPQHF. The CDR3 DNA is TGTGCCTGGAGTAAGACTGATAGCAATCAGCCCCAGCATTTT.

This clone occurred once. The V gene is TRBV7-2, the J gene TRBJ1-6, with 7 bases lining up with TRBD1. V lost 1 base, J lost 0 bases, and 3 bases stayed unmatched. CDR1 SGHTA and CDR2 FQGNSA come from the germline V gene. This CDR3 contains 17 residues. In DNA form, the CDR3 reads TGTGCCAGCAGCTTAGAGGACAGGAGCTCCTATAATTCACCCCTCCACTTT. Residues: CASSLEDRSSYNSPLHF.

V is TRBV29-1 and J is TRBJ2-5, with D possibly being TRBD2 (7 bases). V was clipped by 6 bases and J by 4 bases, with 15 bases between them. Germline CDR1 reads SQVTM; CDR2 reads ANQGSEA. The CDR3 is 13 amino acids. CDR3 sequence reads: CSVERGAGETQYF. CDR3 in DNA: TGCAGCGTCGAACGGGGGGCGGGAGAGACCCAGTACTTC.